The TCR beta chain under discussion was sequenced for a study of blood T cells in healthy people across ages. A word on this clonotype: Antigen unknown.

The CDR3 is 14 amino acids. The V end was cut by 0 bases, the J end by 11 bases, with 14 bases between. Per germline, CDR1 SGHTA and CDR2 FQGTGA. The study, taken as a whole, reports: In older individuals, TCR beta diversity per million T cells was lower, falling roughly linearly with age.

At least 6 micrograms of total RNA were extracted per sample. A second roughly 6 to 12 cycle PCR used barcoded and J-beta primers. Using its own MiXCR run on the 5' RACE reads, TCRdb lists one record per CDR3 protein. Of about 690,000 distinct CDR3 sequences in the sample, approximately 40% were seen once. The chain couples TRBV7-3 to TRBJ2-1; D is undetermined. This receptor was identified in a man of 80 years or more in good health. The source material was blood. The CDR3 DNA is TGTGCCAGCAGCTTAACGGGCAGCATATCCCAGCAGTTCTTC. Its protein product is CASSLTGSISQQFF.